This T cell receptor (beta chain) stems from a study of blood T cells in healthy people across ages. PCR was performed a second time for about 7 to 12 cycles using a sample-barcoded 5' primer and a J-beta primer mix. TCRdb reprocessed the 5' RACE reads via MiXCR and lists one record per CDR3 protein. This sample has about 1.1 million distinct CDR3 sequences; 35% to 40% occur once, and the top ten carry approximately 14%. This clonotype has more than one count but fewer than ten. Sequenced: blood. The sequence came from a man aged 18 to 35 in good health.

The CDR3 nucleotides read TGTGCCAGCAGTGACAGGGGGCACTACGAGCAGTACTTC. It yields the protein CASSDRGHYEQYF. V usage is TRBV12-3 or TRBV12-4 and J usage is TRBJ2-7; 10 nucleotides match TRBD1. The V segment lost 5 bases and the J segment 3 bases; nucleotides outside the gene matches: 1. The CDR3 has 13 residues.